This T cell receptor beta chain was identified during a study of metastatic and nonmetastatic thyroid tumors. Looking at the study overall: Malignant thyroid and benign thyroid patients provided blood and tumor or nodule tissue whose repertoires were compared. Findings of the study overall: Malignant tumors reportedly showed significantly higher TCR beta diversity than benign nodules in both blood and tumor.

Treatment of any kind had been given to no patient before thyroid surgery. Using MiXCR, TCRdb re-called clones from the PCR reads. The data show nearly 15,000 clones, roughly a fifth seen once. This clone has only a few counts. Its antigen is as yet unknown. From germline, CDR1 is MNHNY and CDR2 SVGAGI (reference sequence). Trimming took 0 bases from V and 1 from J, leaving 5 bases between them. The CDR3 has 14 amino acids. Sequencing was carried out using blood. This sequence was found in a female donor with papillary thyroid cancer or a benign thyroid nodule (not recorded which). Some clones in this sample may be carry-over from other donors' samples. V gene TRBV6-6 combines with J gene TRBJ2-3; D is uncertain. The CDR3 loop is CASSYSKGTDTQYF. CDR3 in DNA: TGTGCCAGCAGTTACTCTAAAGGCACAGATACGCAGTATTTT.